One TCR beta chain is described in this entry. This clone's antigen is unknown. No per-base quality is available; no much larger clone lies one base away. This sample was included in a study of breast tumors, draining lymph nodes, adjacent tissues (dated by TCRdb to the mid-2010s). At the level of the whole study: In breast cancer patients, the study compared the TCR beta repertoires of tumor, adjacent nontumor tissue and axillary lymph nodes. In human breast cancer, the study set out to evaluate how tumor, surrounding tissue and draining lymph node repertoires relate to one another and whether T cells may move between these sites. What the study reported, not specific to this receptor: The data were considered consistent with most tumor T cells being derived from the lymph node and subsequently expanding within tumor tissue. Tumor and nontumor tissue repertoires were found to be significantly more similar in luminal-like than in basal-like breast cancer. The conclusion that tumor T cells originate in lymph nodes was presented as consistent with a hypothesis rather than as directly demonstrated. Tumor T-cell repertoires showed less diversity than lymph node repertoires and more diversity than nontumor tissue repertoires, and tumor T-cell repertoires showed preferential V and J gene usage.

Instrument used: Illumina HiSeq 2000. Multiplex PCR amplification was used to generate the TCR beta chain libraries. The amplified TCR beta chain products were analyzed by high-throughput sequencing. TCRdb trimmed the raw reads at Q25, called clones with MiXCR and kept productive beta chains. Each CDR3 protein appears once, grouped with its most common genes and DNA. Here the sample has about 230,000 distinct CDR3 sequences; approximately 31% occur a single time. The top ten clonotypes cover roughly 1.3% of the sample. The axillary draining lymph nodes of breast cancer patients were the source of the lymph node samples. Sequences KGHDR (CDR1) and SFDVKD (CDR2) are obtained from the germline V gene. The junction carries 6 bases between V and J, which are trimmed by 8 bases and 5 bases respectively. Reading from cysteine to phenylalanine, the CDR3 counts 11 amino acids. Only the CDR3 portion is preserved as DNA: 33 bases, with reading frame beginning at the first base.

The origin of this receptor is a female donor with breast cancer. Some clones in this sample may be carry-over from other donors' samples. The sample consisted of axillary lymph node tissue. In this chain, TRBV24-1 is recombined with TRBJ2-1; the D gene cannot be resolved reliably. The sequenced DNA is TGTGCCACCATGGGAAACAATGAGCAGTTCTTC. The resulting protein is CATMGNNEQFF.